The 16 T cell receptor beta chains listed next were all sequenced from one sample in a study of blood T cells in healthy people across ages. Combining a sample-barcoded 5' primer with a J-beta primer mix, a second PCR ran for roughly 7 to 12 cycles. TCRdb re-called the 5' RACE reads through MiXCR, storing one row per CDR3 protein. The sample consists of 550,000 to 750,000 distinct CDR3 sequences, roughly 20% of them appearing once. The source material was blood. The source is a man aged 65 to 79 in good health.

This clonotype was observed a handful of times. The chain couples TRBV7-9 to TRBJ2-4; D may be TRBD2 (6 bases). The germline V gene has CDR1 SEHNR and CDR2 FQNEAQ (reference sequence). This CDR3 has 18 amino acids. The V end was cut by 8 bases, the J end by 3 bases, with 26 bases between. The CDR3 reads CASGNSGTHFGGKNIQYF. CDR3 sequence (DNA): TGTGCCAGCGGCAATAGTGGGACCCACTTCGGGGGCAAAAACATTCAGTACTTC.

In nucleotides, the CDR3 is TGCGCCAGCAGCCAAGAGGGACAGGTACCCTACGAGCAGTACTTC. It yields the protein CASSQEGQVPYEQYF. The chain couples TRBV4-1 to TRBJ2-7, with 8 bases matching TRBD1. V was clipped by 0 bases and J by 2 bases; unmatched bases: 3. Per the germline V gene, CDR1 is MGHRA and CDR2 is YSYEKL. The CDR3 is 15 residues long.

In this sample, this clonotype turned up a few times. The chain combines TRBV5-5 with TRBJ2-7; no clear D. Trimming cost V 1 base and J 1 base, with 6 bases left between them. The CDR3 covers 13 residues. Per the germline V gene, CDR1 is SGHKS and CDR2 is YYEKEE (reference sequence). CDR3 sequence (DNA): TGTGCCAGCAGCTTGTTAGATTCCTACGAGCAGTACTTC. This encodes CASSLLDSYEQYF.

The rearrangement uses TRBV27 and TRBJ2-2; the match to TRBD1 covers 8 bases. Germline V CDR1 and CDR2: MNHEY, SMNVEV (reference sequence). The CDR3 is 15 amino acids. V dropped 10 bases and J dropped 8; count of bases not matched to a gene: 15. DNA for the CDR3: TGTGCCACCCAGTTTCCGACAGGGGTGGCGGGGGAGCTGTTTTTT. Residues: CATQFPTGVAGELFF.

Details on this clonotype: Possible read error: a much larger clone is one base away. The V call is TRBV27, the J call TRBJ1-6; TRBD1 agrees at 9 bases. From germline, CDR1 is MNHEY and CDR2 SMNVEV (reference sequence). There are 15 residues in the CDR3. V lost 0 bases and J lost 7; bases outside the gene matches: 1. The CDR3 reads CASSLSTGGNSPLHF. The CDR3 DNA reads as TGTGCCAGCAGTTTATCGACAGGGGGGAATTCACCCCTCCACTTT.

The chain is built from TRBV7-2 and TRBJ2-5, with D possibly matching TRBD2 (5 bases). With the DNA end fitting TRBJ2-1 better, the J assignment may be wrong. CDR3 size: 12 residues. Germline loops: CDR1 SGHTA, CDR2 FQGNSA. CDR3 loop: CASSLQIGVQFF. CDR3 in DNA: TGTGCCAGCAGCTTACAAATCGGGGTACAGTTCTTC.

The chain recombines TRBV29-1 with TRBJ1-5; perhaps TRBD1 as D (5 bases). CDR3 length: 14 amino acids. V gave up 6 bases and J gave up 0 bases, with 12 bases separating them. Germline CDR1 and CDR2: SQVTM and ANQGSEA. The DNA of the CDR3 is TGCAGCGTAGCAAACAGGAGTAGCAATCAGCCCCAGCATTTT. Translation: CSVANRSSNQPQHF.

V usage is TRBV7-9 and J usage is TRBJ2-5; 8 bases match TRBD2. The last part of the DNA fits TRBJ2-7 better; the J call may be wrong. The CDR3 contains 14 residues. Per germline, CDR1 SEHNR and CDR2 FQNEAQ (reference sequence). The CDR3 reads CASSPRIAGYEQYF. The CDR3, as DNA: TGTGCCAGCAGCCCCCGTATAGCGGGATACGAGCAGTACTTC.

CDR3 loop: CSASGVQETQYF. CDR3 bases: TGCAGTGCTAGCGGGGTCCAAGAGACCCAGTACTTC. The chain is built from TRBV20-1 and TRBJ2-5, with D tentatively TRBD2 (5 bases). CDR3 size: 12 residues. V shed 3 bases and J shed 1 base, with 6 bases lying between them. Looked up from germline, CDR1 is DFQATT and CDR2 is SNEGSKA (reference sequence).

CDR3 protein: CASSSGGDGEQYF. The CDR3 region has the DNA TGTGCCAGCAGCTCGGGGGGAGATGGGGAGCAGTACTTC. The rearrangement uses TRBV7-2 and TRBJ2-7; TRBD2 matches at 7 bases. This CDR3 has 13 amino acids. V shed 4 bases and J 7 bases; nucleotides not matched to a gene: 7. Germline CDR1 is SGHTA and CDR2 is FQGNSA.

This clonotype was picked up many times. J is TRBJ2-5 and V is TRBV5-1, with D tentatively TRBD2 (5 bases). Per germline, CDR1 SGHRS and CDR2 YFSETQ. This CDR3 contains 14 residues. V dropped 4 bases and J dropped 1 base, with 11 bases sitting between them. As DNA, the CDR3 is TGCGCCAGCAGCCTCGAGGGCGCCCAAGAGACCCAGTACTTC. Translated: CASSLEGAQETQYF.

The chain combines TRBV29-1 with TRBJ1-2, with 7 bases fitting TRBD1. V was pared by 7 bases and J by 10 bases, with 9 bases of the junction left unmatched. The CDR3 totals 11 residues. Germline-derived CDR1 and CDR2 are SQVTM and ANQGSEA. The CDR3, as DNA: TGCAGCGCCGGGACAGATAATCACTACACCTTC. Its protein is CSAGTDNHYTF.

The V and J genes are TRBV27 and TRBJ2-1; D is uncertain. The CDR3 contains 14 residues. Germline CDR1 reads MNHEY; CDR2 reads SMNVEV (reference sequence). With 4 bases removed from V and 0 bases from J, the gap between germline ends came to 7 bases. The CDR3 region has the DNA TGTGCCAGCAGTTCCGACACCTCCTACAATGAGCAGTTCTTC. This translates into CASSSDTSYNEQFF.

V and J are TRBV29-1 and TRBJ2-1; D remains unclear. From germline, CDR1 is SQVTM and CDR2 ANQGSEA. The V and J ends lost 5 bases and 0 bases respectively, with 8 bases between them. The CDR3 is 13 residues long. The CDR3 protein is CSVFGSSYNEQFF. The CDR3 nucleotides read TGCAGCGTTTTCGGTAGCTCCTACAATGAGCAGTTCTTC.

The chain couples TRBV11-2 to TRBJ2-5; 9 bases are a match to TRBD2. The last part of the DNA fits TRBJ2-7 better; the J call may be wrong. Germline V CDR1 and CDR2: SGHAT, FQNNGV. CDR3 length: 15 amino acids. CDR3 DNA sequence: TGTGCCAGCACTCGAGAGGCGGGAGGGGCCTACGAGCAGTACTTC. It specifies CASTREAGGAYEQYF.

The chain recombines TRBV20-1 with TRBJ2-1; D might be TRBD2 (5 bases). V was shortened by 0 bases and J by 7 bases, with 10 bases between the two germline ends. Germline V gene lookup returns CDR1 DFQATT and CDR2 SNEGSKA (reference sequence). The CDR3 has 13 amino acids. The CDR3 sequence: CSARDDWRNEQFF. The CDR3 region has the DNA TGCAGTGCTAGAGACGACTGGAGGAATGAGCAGTTCTTC.